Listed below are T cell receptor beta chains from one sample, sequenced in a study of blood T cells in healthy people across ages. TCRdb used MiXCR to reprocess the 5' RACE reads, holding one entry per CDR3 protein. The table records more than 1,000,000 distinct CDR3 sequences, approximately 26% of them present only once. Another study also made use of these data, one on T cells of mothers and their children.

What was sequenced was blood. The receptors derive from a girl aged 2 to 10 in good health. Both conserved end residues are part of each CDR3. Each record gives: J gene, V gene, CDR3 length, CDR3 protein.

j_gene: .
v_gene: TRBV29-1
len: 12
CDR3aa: CSVVGAKNEQFF

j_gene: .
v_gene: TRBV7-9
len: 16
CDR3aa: CASSLAGLAGVGEQYF

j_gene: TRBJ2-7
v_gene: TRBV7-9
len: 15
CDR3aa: CASSPSWDISYEQYF

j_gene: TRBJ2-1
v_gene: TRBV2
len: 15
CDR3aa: CASSGTPSSYNEQFF

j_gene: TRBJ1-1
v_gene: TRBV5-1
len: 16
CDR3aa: CASSLESVRRVNSAFF

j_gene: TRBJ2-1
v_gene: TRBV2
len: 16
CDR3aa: CASREPTGGLPNEQFF

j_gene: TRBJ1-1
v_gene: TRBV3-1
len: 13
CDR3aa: CASSPRSNTEAFF

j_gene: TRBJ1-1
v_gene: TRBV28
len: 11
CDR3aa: CAIQLNTEAFF

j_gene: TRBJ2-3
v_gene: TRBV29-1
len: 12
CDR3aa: CSSFFSTDTQYF

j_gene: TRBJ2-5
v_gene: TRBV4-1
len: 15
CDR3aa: CASSPYSGGPETQYF

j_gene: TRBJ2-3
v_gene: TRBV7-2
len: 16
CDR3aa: CASSLTGRGSPDTQYF

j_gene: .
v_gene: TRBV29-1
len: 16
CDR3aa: CGVEWLAVGLANEQFF

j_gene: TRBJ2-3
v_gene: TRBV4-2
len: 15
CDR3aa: CASSQGRAHTDTQYF

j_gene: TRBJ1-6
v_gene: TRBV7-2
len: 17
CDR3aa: CASTPAYGDPYNSPLHF

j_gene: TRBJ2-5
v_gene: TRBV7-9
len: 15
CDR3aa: CASSLRSDSQETQYF

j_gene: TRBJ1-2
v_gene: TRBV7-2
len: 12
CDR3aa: CASSLAGSGYTF

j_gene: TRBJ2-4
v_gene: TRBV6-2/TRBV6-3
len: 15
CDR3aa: CASSYSGRAKNIQYF

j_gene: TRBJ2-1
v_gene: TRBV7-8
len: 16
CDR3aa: CASSSVRGTQYNEQFF

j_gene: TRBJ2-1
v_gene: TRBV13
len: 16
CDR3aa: CASSSEEGPLYNEQFF

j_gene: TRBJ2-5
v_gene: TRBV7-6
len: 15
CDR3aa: CASSLGYRVQETQYF

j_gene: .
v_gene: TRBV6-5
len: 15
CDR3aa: CASSYGGTESYEQYF

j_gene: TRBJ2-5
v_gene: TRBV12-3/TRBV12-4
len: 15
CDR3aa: CASSSPKGGQETQYF

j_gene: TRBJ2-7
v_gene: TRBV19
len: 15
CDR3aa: CASRAGTGATYEQYF

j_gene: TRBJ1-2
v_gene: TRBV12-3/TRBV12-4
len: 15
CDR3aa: CASSENLRVDYGYTF

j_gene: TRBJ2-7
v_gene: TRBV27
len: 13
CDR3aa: CASMTGGRDEQYF

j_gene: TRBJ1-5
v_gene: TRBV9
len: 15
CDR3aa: CASSVSPTGNQPQHF

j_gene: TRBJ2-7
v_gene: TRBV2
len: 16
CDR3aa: CASSEELEGVRYEQYF

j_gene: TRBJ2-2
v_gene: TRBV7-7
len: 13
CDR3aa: CASSPHSAGELFF

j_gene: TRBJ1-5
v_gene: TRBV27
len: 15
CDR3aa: CASSPQAYSNQPQHF

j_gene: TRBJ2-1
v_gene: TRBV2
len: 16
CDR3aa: CASSKTPGRSSGEQFF

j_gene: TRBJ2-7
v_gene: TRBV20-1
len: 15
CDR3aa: CSASPVWRVSYEQYF

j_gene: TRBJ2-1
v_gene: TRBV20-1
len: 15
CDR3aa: CSAEGLTGYYNEQFF

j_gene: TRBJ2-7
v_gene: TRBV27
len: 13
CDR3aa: CASRNLADYEQYF

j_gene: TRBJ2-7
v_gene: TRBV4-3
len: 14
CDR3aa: CASSQSTGEFEQYF

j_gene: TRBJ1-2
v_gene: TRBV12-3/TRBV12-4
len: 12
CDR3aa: CASTSGILGYTF

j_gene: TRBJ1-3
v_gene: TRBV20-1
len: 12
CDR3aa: CSASWTGETIYF

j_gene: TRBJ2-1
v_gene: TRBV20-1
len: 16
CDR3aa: CSARDRGSRTYNEQFF

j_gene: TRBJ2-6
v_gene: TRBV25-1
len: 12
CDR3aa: CAAEVRANVLTF

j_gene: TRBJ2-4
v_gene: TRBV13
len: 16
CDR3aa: CASSTRGGVAKNIQYF

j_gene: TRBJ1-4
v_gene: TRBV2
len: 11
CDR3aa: CASRSWEKLFF

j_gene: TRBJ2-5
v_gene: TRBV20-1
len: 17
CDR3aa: CSARDQGGGGPLETQYF

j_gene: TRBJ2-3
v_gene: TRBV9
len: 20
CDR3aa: CASSSEGLAGGSGATDTQYF

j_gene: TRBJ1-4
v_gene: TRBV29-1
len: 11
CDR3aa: CSVTNGEKLFF

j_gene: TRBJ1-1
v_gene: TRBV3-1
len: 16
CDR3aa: CASSQAETGENTEAFF

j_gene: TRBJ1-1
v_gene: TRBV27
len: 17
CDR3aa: CASSLRTGGGTLTVAFF

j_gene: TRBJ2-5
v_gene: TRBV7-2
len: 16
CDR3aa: CASSLQDYDGGETQYF

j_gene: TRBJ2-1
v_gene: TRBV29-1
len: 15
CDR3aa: CSAHGGSADDNEQFF

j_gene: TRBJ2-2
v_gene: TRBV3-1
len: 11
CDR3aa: CASAHTGELFF